Following are 28 T cell receptor beta chains from one sample sequenced in a study of Ad26.COV2.S vaccination and SARS-CoV-2 variants. The repertoire was sequenced with immunoSEQ multiplex PCR; TCRdb's copy has only in-frame clones and lacks some. This table has roughly 460,000 clones, 89% appearing once. Treatment defined: 19 received Ad26.COV2.S at low or high dose, single or two shots; several received placebo; per-sample allocation not given. Collection of the samples took place on day 63 after the first injection of vaccine or placebo. The sample was peripheral blood, taken in a trial of Ad26.COV2.S vaccine versus placebo. The receptor set was obtained from a person between 18 and 65 years old who received the Ad26.COV2.S COVID-19 vaccine or a placebo.

This chain uses TRBV5-4 with TRBJ1-2, with 8 positions matching TRBD1. The CDR3 covers 14 residues. Trimming cost V 6 bases and J 1 base; bases outside gene matches: 5. CDR1 is SGHNT, CDR2 YYREEE, per germline (reference sequence). CDR3 residues: CASTLDRDNYGYTF. As DNA, the CDR3 is TGTGCCAGCACCCTGGACAGGGATAACTATGGCTACACCTTC. Combining the CDR3 with reference TRBV5-4 and TRBJ1-2 gives the whole variable domain ETGVTQSPTHLIKTRGQQVTLRCSSQSGHNTVSWYQQALGQGPQFIFQYYREEENGRGNFPPRFSGLQFPNYSSELNVNALELDDSALYLCASTLDRDNYGYTFGSGTRLTVV.

The table lists this clone with a count of one. The rearrangement uses TRBV6-5 and TRBJ1-1, with D possibly matching TRBD1 (6 bases). This CDR3 contains 16 residues. V was trimmed by 2 bases and J by 1 base, leaving 14 bases between them. Germline V CDR1 and CDR2: MNHEY, SVGAGI. As DNA, the CDR3 is TGTGCCAGCAGTTACGGACCAGGGGACGCGAACACTGAAGCTTTCTTT. As protein: CASSYGPGDANTEAFF.

This clone was seen just once. The V gene is TRBV27, the J gene TRBJ1-1; 9 bases fit TRBD1. Per the germline V gene, CDR1 is MNHEY and CDR2 is SMNVEV (reference sequence). V lost 6 bases, J lost 11 bases, and 10 bases stayed unmatched. This CDR3 is built from 13 residues. As DNA, the CDR3 is TGTGCCAGCAGGACAACAGGGGGCTTAGGCGCTTTCTTT. Residues: CASRTTGGLGAFF.

This chain uses TRBV12-3 or TRBV12-4 with TRBJ2-2; no definite D call. V gave up 7 bases and J gave up 4 bases, with 4 bases separating them. The CDR3 has 11 residues. CDR3 loop: CASTLTGELFF. The CDR3 nucleotides read TGTGCCAGCACCCTCACCGGGGAGCTGTTTTTT.

This CDR3 is CASSLVIRPGELFF. CDR3 DNA: TGTGCCAGCAGCTTAGTAATCCGTCCGGGGGAGCTGTTTTTT. The rearrangement links TRBV11-2 to TRBJ2-2; unclear D gene. Trimming removed 1 base from V and 8 bases from J, with 11 bases in between. This CDR3 contains 14 residues. CDR1 and CDR2 (germline): SGHAT, FQNNGV.

The chain couples TRBV7-9 to TRBJ2-3; perhaps TRBD1 as D (6 bases). With 5 bases removed from V and 5 bases from J, the gap between germline ends came to 14 bases. Germline V gene data show CDR1 as SEHNR and CDR2 as FQNEAQ (reference sequence). This CDR3 is 14 amino acids long. The CDR3 region is CASSPLPTGDTQYF. Here the CDR3 DNA reads TGTGCCAGCAGCCCCCTCCCGACAGGAGATACGCAGTATTTT.

This clone has a single count. The CDR3 DNA is TGTGCCAGCAGCTCTCCGGGACAGGGGGCCGGACCCTATGGCTACACCTTC. Amino acid sequence: CASSSPGQGAGPYGYTF. The chain is built from TRBV11-2 and TRBJ1-2; 12 positions match TRBD1. Trimming cost V 4 bases and J 4 bases; bases outside gene matches: 10. The CDR3 has 17 residues. CDR1 and CDR2 (germline): SGHAT, FQNNGV.

This chain connects TRBV9 to TRBJ2-7; D perhaps matches TRBD1 (6 bases). Trimming took off 4 bases at V and 0 bases at J, with 8 bases between the two ends. Germline values: CDR1 SGDLS, CDR2 YYNGEE. This CDR3 contains 13 residues. DNA for the CDR3: TGTGCCAGCAGCACAGGGTCCTCCTACGAGCAGTACTTC. This sequence encodes CASSTGSSYEQYF.

This clone turned up a few times. The rearrangement joins TRBV12-3 or TRBV12-4 to TRBJ1-3; D is unclear. V was pared by 3 bases and J by 3 bases, with 0 bases between. This CDR3 is built from 11 residues. CDR3 sequence (DNA): TGTGCCAGCAGTTTTGGAAACACCATATATTTT. It specifies CASSFGNTIYF.

This clone was picked up one time. This sequence joins TRBV10-3 and TRBJ2-1, with 10 bases fitting TRBD1. Germline V CDR1 and CDR2: ENHRY, SYGVKD. This CDR3 spans 15 amino acids. V dropped 1 base and J dropped 9; count of bases not matched to a gene: 6. CDR3 region: CAISEWTGGGGEQFF. The CDR3 bases are TGTGCCATCAGTGAGTGGACAGGGGGGGGAGGTGAGCAGTTCTTC.

The V call is TRBV5-4, the J call TRBJ2-5; D call uncertain. CDR3 length: 12 amino acids. Trimming removed 1 base from V and 5 bases from J, with 6 bases in between. Germline V gene lookup returns CDR1 SGHNT and CDR2 YYREEE (reference sequence). CDR3: CASSLFAETQYF. CDR3 nucleotide sequence: TGTGCCAGCAGCTTGTTCGCGGAGACCCAGTACTTC.

This sequence joins TRBV21-1 and TRBJ2-7; the listed D gene, TRBD2, was not tested against the DNA. TRBV21-1 is described as a pseudogene. The length of the CDR3 is 14 residues. The CDR3 here is CASSKGVRESEQYF. The CDR3 DNA sequence: TGTGCCAGCAGCAAAGGGGTGAGGGAGAGCGAGCAGTACTTC.

J is TRBJ1-4 and V is TRBV11-2, with D tentatively TRBD1 (5 bases). Per the germline V gene, CDR1 is SGHAT and CDR2 is FQNNGV. V was clipped by 2 bases and J by 6 bases, with 10 bases between them. This CDR3 spans 14 amino acids. The CDR3 region has the DNA TGTGCCAGCAGCTTATGGGGAGGGGATGAAAAACTGTTTTTT. The encoded protein is CASSLWGGDEKLFF.

The V and J genes are TRBV18 and TRBJ1-4; D is uncertain. The CDR3 length is 14 residues. V dropped 2 bases and J dropped 2 bases, with 6 bases sitting between them. CDR1 is KGHSH and CDR2 is LQKENI in the germline V gene. DNA of the CDR3: TGTGCCAGCTCACCAGGGAACACTAATGAAAAACTGTTTTTT. This encodes CASSPGNTNEKLFF.

This clone has only one observation. The chain recombines TRBV10-1 with TRBJ2-3, with 13 nucleotides matching TRBD2. Germline trimming cut 9 bases from V and 5 bases from J; bases unmatched to any gene: 8. From germline, CDR1 is WNHNN and CDR2 SYGVQD (reference sequence). This CDR3 has 15 amino acids. The CDR3: CARGLAGEGGDTQYF. CDR3 DNA: TGCGCCAGAGGACTAGCGGGAGAAGGGGGAGATACGCAGTATTTT.

This chain joins TRBV30 and TRBJ1-6; 8 bases align to TRBD1. CDR1 is GTSNPN, CDR2 SVGIG, per germline (reference sequence). This CDR3 contains 14 residues. V shed 1 base and J 13 bases; nucleotides not matched to a gene: 9. CDR3 in DNA: TGTGCCTGGAGTGGCGGTACAGGGGGGAGGCCCCTCCACTTT. Amino acid sequence: CAWSGGTGGRPLHF. Variable domain in full (rest from reference TRBV30 and TRBJ1-6): SQTIHQWPATLVQPVGSPLSLECTVEGTSNPNLYWYRQAAGRGLQLLFYSVGIGQISSEVPQNLSASRPQDRQFILSSKKLLLSDSGFYLCAWSGGTGGRPLHFGNGTRLTVT.

V gene TRBV7-3 combines with J gene TRBJ2-6, with TRBD1 identical over 8 bases. The CDR3 is made up of 17 amino acids. V gave up 2 bases and J gave up 2 bases; unmatched junction bases: 5. Germline loops: CDR1 SGHTA, CDR2 FQGTGA. The CDR3 region is CASSLQGAMTGANVLTF. CDR3 DNA sequence: TGTGCCAGCAGCTTACAGGGGGCGATGACTGGGGCCAACGTCCTGACTTTC.

The genes are TRBV9 and TRBJ2-2; D possibly corresponds to TRBD2 (6 bases). Trimming took 0 bases from V and 6 from J, leaving 15 bases between them. The CDR3 runs 16 residues. Looked up from germline, CDR1 is SGDLS and CDR2 is YYNGEE. The CDR3 nucleotides are TGTGCCAGCAGCGTAGAGGGAGGCCGCGACCCCGGGGAGCTGTTTTTT. Translation gives CASSVEGGRDPGELFF.

This clone showed up just once. The chain uses TRBV4-1 and TRBJ2-1; TRBD2 matches 11 bases. Germline CDR1 MGHRA, CDR2 YSYEKL. V was pared by 5 bases and J by 3 bases, with 6 bases of the junction left unmatched. The CDR3 has 16 amino acids. The CDR3 is CASSSRLAGIYNEQFF. As DNA, the CDR3 is TGCGCCAGCAGCAGTCGACTAGCGGGAATCTACAATGAGCAGTTCTTC.

V usage is TRBV29-1 and J usage is TRBJ2-7; D is unresolved. The CDR3 contains 13 residues. V gave up 6 bases and J gave up 2 bases, with 14 bases separating them. Germline CDR1 reads SQVTM; CDR2 reads ANQGSEA. CDR3: CSVLDGPPYEQYF. DNA of the CDR3: TGCAGCGTCCTAGACGGACCCCCCTACGAGCAGTACTTC.

The V and J genes are TRBV19 and TRBJ2-4; a possible D gene is TRBD1 (5 bases). The germline gives CDR1 LNHDA, CDR2 SQIVND (reference sequence). The germline V and J ends were trimmed by 4 bases and 14 bases, with 18 bases remaining between them. The CDR3 is 13 residues long. The CDR3 loop reads CASSTTGPSIEYF. Written as DNA, the CDR3 is TGTGCCAGTAGTACAACAGGTCCTAGTATTGAGTACTTC. The variable domain in full, with the rest retrieved from reference TRBV19 and TRBJ2-4, is DGGITQSPKYLFRKEGQNVTLSCEQNLNHDAMYWYRQDPGQGLRLIYYSQIVNDFQKGDIAEGYSVSREKKESFPLTVTSAQKNPTAFYLCASSTTGPSIEYFGAGTRLSVL.

The chain combines TRBV9 with TRBJ2-1; D is undetermined. The CDR3 contains 16 residues. The V end lost 3 bases, the J end lost 0 bases, and 13 bases lay between the germline ends. Germline V gene lookup returns CDR1 SGDLS and CDR2 YYNGEE. The DNA of the CDR3 is TGTGCCAGCAGCGGAAGATCGGGCCGCTCCTACAATGAGCAGTTCTTC. This codes for CASSGRSGRSYNEQFF.

V is TRBV5-1 and J is TRBJ2-1; either TRBD1 or TRBD2 may supply D (5 bases each). The V end lost 0 bases, the J end lost 6 bases, and 10 bases lay between the germline ends. CDR1 is SGHRS, CDR2 YFSETQ, per germline. CDR3 length: 14 residues. CDR3 in amino acids: CASSLAWDRNEQFF. CDR3 bases: TGCGCCAGCAGCTTGGCCTGGGACCGCAATGAGCAGTTCTTC.

V is TRBV2 and J is TRBJ2-7; no reliable D call. The J call could be wrong; TRBJ2-1 is a better fit for the DNA end. Germline V gene lookup returns CDR1 SNHLY and CDR2 FYNNEI. This CDR3 has 13 residues. CDR3 region: CASSDVRSYEQFF. CDR3 nucleotides: TGTGCCAGCAGTGACGTTAGATCCTACGAGCAGTTCTTC.

The V call is TRBV7-8, the J call TRBJ2-7, with D possibly being TRBD2 (6 bases). Germline loops: CDR1 SGHVS, CDR2 FQNEAQ. The V end lost 3 bases, the J end lost 4 bases, and 13 bases lay between the germline ends. The CDR3 runs 14 residues. The CDR3 here is CASSFGGGLYEQYF. CDR3 nucleotides: TGTGCCAGCAGCTTCGGTGGGGGACTTTACGAGCAGTACTTC.

J is TRBJ1-3 and V is TRBV2; D is perhaps TRBD1 (6 bases). Trimming shortened V by 4 bases and J by 2 bases, and 12 bases separated the two germline ends. There are 15 residues in the CDR3. Looked up from germline, CDR1 is SNHLY and CDR2 is FYNNEI. CDR3 sequence reads: CASSALTGPGNTIYF. CDR3 nucleotides: TGTGCCAGCAGTGCCTTGACAGGACCTGGAAACACCATATATTTT.

The genes are TRBV7-6 and TRBJ2-1; maybe TRBD1 (5 bases). The CDR3 totals 14 residues. CDR1 SGHVS and CDR2 FNYEAQ come from the germline V gene. V was clipped by 4 bases and J by 8 bases, with 15 bases between them. The CDR3 protein is CASSSPETAHEQFF. CDR3 in DNA: TGTGCCAGCAGCTCGCCCGAGACAGCCCATGAGCAGTTCTTC.

This rearrangement joins TRBV19 to TRBJ2-6; D is ambiguous. The V gene lost 5 bases and the J gene lost 0 bases, with 17 bases spanning the gap. The CDR3 is 18 amino acids. Germline V gene data show CDR1 as LNHDA and CDR2 as SQIVND (reference sequence). CDR3 protein: CASSYRSRVSSGANVLTF. Here the CDR3 DNA reads TGTGCCAGTAGTTATCGTTCCCGGGTTAGCTCTGGGGCCAACGTCCTGACTTTC.